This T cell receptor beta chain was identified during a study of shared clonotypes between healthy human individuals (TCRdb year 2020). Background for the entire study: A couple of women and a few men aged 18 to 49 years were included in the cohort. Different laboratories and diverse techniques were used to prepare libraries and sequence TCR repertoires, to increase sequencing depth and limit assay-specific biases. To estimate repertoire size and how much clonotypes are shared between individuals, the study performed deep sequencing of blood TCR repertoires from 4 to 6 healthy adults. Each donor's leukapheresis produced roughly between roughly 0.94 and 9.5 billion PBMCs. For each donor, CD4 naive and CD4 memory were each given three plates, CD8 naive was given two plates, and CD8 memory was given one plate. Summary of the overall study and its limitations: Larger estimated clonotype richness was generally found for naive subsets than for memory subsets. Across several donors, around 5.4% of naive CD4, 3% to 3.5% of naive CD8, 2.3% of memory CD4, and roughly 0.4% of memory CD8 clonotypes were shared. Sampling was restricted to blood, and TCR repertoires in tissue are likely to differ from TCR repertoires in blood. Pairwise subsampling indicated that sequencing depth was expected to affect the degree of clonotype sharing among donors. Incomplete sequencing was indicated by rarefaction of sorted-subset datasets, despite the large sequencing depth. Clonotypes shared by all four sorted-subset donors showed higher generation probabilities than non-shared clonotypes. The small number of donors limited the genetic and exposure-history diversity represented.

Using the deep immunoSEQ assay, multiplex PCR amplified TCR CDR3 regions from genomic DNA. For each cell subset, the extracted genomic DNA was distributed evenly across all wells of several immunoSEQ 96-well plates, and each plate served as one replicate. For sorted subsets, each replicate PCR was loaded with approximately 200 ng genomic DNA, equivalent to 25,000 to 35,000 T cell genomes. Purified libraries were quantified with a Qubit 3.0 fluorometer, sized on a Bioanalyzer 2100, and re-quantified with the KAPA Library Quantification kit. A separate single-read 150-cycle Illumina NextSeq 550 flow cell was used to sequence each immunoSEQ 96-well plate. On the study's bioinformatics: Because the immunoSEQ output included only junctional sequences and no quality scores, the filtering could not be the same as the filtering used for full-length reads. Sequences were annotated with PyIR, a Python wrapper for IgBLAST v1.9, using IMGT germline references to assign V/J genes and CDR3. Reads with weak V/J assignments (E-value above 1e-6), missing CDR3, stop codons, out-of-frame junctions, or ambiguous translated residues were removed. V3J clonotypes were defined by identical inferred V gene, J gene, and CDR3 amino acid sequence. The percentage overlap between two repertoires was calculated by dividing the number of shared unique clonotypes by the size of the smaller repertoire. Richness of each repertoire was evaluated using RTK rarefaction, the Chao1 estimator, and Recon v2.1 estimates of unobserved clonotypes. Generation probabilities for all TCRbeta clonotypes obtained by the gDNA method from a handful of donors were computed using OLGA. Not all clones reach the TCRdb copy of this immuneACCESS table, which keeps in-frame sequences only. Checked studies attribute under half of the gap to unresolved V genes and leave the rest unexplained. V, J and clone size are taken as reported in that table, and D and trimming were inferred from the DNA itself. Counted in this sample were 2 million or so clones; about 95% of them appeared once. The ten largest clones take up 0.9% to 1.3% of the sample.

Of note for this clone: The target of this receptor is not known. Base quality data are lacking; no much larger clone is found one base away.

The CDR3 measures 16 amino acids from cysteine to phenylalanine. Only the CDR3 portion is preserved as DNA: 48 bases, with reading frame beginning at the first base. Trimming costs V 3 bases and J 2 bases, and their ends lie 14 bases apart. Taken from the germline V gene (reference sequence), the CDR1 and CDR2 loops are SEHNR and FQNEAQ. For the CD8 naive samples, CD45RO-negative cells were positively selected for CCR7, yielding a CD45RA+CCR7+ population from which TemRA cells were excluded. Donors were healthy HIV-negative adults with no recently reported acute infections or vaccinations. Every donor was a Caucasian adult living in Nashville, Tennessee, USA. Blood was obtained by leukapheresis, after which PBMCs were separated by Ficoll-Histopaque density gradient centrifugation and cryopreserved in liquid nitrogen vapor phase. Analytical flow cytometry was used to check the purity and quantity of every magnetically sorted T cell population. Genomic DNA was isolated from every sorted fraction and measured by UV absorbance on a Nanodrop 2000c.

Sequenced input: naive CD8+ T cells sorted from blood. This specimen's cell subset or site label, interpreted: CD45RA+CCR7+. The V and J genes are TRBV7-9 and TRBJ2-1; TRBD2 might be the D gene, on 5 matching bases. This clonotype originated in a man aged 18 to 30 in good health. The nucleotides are TGTGCCAGCAGCTTCGTTTCCGGACTCACCTACAATGAGCAGTTCTTC. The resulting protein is CASSFVSGLTYNEQFF.